Listed below are T cell receptor beta chains from one sample, sequenced in a study of OX40 agonist ivuxolimab in advanced cancers. Clones were sequenced by immunoSEQ multiplex PCR, and TCRdb holds only the in-frame ones, with some missing. This table has 40,000 to 50,000 clones, about 86% appearing once. Sequences were derived from CD4+ or CD8+ T cells sorted from blood, sampled in a trial of the OX40 agonist ivuxolimab. The origin of the receptors is an adult with an advanced solid tumor such as melanoma, head and neck, liver or kidney cancer. CDR3s include the opening cysteine and the closing phenylalanine or tryptophan. Each record gives: D gene, clone size, V gene, J gene, CDR3 protein, CDR3 DNA. D genes are given only for firm matches. Only part of the rows carry a size: once, few, many, or a class if the clone is expanded.

>-|-|TRBV15|TRBJ2-1
CATSSRTNFNEQFF
TGTGCCACCAGCAGCCGGACCAATTTCAATGAGCAGTTCTTC
>-|once|TRBV19|TRBJ1-2
CAAGEPFVGYTF
TGTGCCGCCGGGGAACCTTTCGTCGGCTACACCTTC
>-|-|TRBV10-3|TRBJ2-1
CAISEYRDGYNEQFF
TGTGCCATCAGTGAGTACAGGGATGGCTACAATGAGCAGTTCTTC
>-|once|TRBV28|TRBJ1-5
CASSPAGGNQPQHF
TGTGCCAGCAGTCCAGCAGGGGGCAATCAGCCCCAGCATTTT
>TRBD2|-|TRBV2|TRBJ2-1
CAIPGTSVNEQFF
TGTGCCATCCCCGGGACTAGCGTTAATGAGCAGTTCTTC
>-|-|TRBV7-9|TRBJ2-5
CASSLRKGSQETQYF
TGTGCCAGCAGCTTGCGGAAGGGAAGTCAAGAGACCCAGTACTTC
>-|-|TRBV4-1|TRBJ2-7
CASSQEVAGGTSEQYF
TGCGCCAGCAGCCAAGAGGTGGCAGGGGGGACGAGCGAGCAGTACTTC
>TRBD1|-|TRBV6-6|TRBJ2-7
CASSFRRDRSSYEQYF
TGTGCCAGCAGTTTCCGCCGGGACAGGTCCTCCTACGAGCAGTACTTC
>-|-|TRBV5-1|TRBJ2-1
CASSLRAVGASGEQFF
TGCGCCAGCAGCCTGAGGGCGGTTGGGGCTTCTGGGGAGCAGTTCTTC
>-|-|TRBV27|TRBJ1-1
CASRWTVYTEAFF
TGTGCCAGCAGATGGACAGTTTACACTGAAGCTTTCTTT
>-|once|TRBV27|TRBJ2-7
CASSVNRVFEQYF
TGTGCCAGCAGTGTTAACAGGGTTTTCGAGCAGTACTTC
>TRBD1|-|TRBV27|TRBJ2-3
CASRRTGTQYF
TGTGCCAGCAGAAGGACAGGTACGCAGTATTTT
>-|-|TRBV19|TRBJ1-1
CASSFTNTEAFF
TGTGCCAGTAGTTTTACGAACACTGAAGCTTTCTTT
>-|-|TRBV4-3|TRBJ1-5
CASSQDSGANQPQHF
TGCGCCAGCAGCCAAGATTCAGGGGCCAATCAGCCCCAGCATTTT
>TRBD1|once|TRBV27|TRBJ2-7
CASSLGQGFEQYF
TGTGCCAGCAGTTTGGGACAGGGGTTCGAGCAGTACTTC
>TRBD2|-|TRBV7-6|TRBJ2-7
CASSPPPRELSGEQYF
TGTGCCAGCAGCCCCCCCCCGCGGGAGCTTTCAGGGGAGCAGTACTTC
>-|-|TRBV29-1|TRBJ2-7
CSATFDGYSYEQYF
TGCAGCGCTACCTTCGACGGCTACTCCTACGAGCAGTACTTC
>-|-|TRBV7-2|TRBJ2-1
CASRATERKQFF
TGTGCCAGCAGAGCCACCGAGCGGAAGCAGTTCTTC
>-|-|TRBV7-9|TRBJ1-1
CASTYMNTEAFF
TGTGCCAGCACGTACATGAACACTGAAGCTTTCTTT
>-|-|TRBV19|TRBJ2-7
CASSIWGDEQYF
TGTGCCAGTAGTATTTGGGGAGACGAGCAGTACTTC
>TRBD2|-|TRBV2|TRBJ2-4
CASIMGRAAAKNIQYF
TGTGCCAGCATAATGGGGAGGGCTGCGGCCAAAAACATTCAGTACTTC
>-|-|TRBV28|TRBJ1-5
CASSSPQPQHF
TGTGCCAGCAGTTCCCCTCAGCCCCAGCATTTT
>-|-|TRBV14|TRBJ2-5
CASSPYPGVERETQYF
TGTGCCAGCAGCCCTTACCCAGGGGTAGAACGGGAGACCCAGTACTTC
>TRBD2|-|TRBV4-1|TRBJ2-2
CASSHRLAGVADTGELFF
TGCGCCAGCAGCCATAGACTAGCGGGAGTCGCTGACACCGGGGAGCTGTTTTTT
>TRBD1|-|TRBV7-9|TRBJ2-7
CASSPSTGNIPYEQYF
TGTGCCAGCAGCCCTTCGACAGGGAATATTCCCTACGAGCAGTACTTC
>TRBD2|-|TRBV27|TRBJ2-3
CASSSLAGGSTDTQYF
TGTGCCAGCAGTTCCCTAGCGGGGGGGAGCACAGATACGCAGTATTTT
>TRBD1|-|TRBV25-1|TRBJ2-5
CASSDGQGASLQETQYF
TGTGCCAGCAGTGACGGACAGGGGGCCTCACTCCAAGAGACCCAGTACTTC
>TRBD1|-|TRBV29-1|TRBJ2-3
CSVETGQAAGDTQYF
TGCAGCGTCGAGACGGGACAGGCAGCGGGAGATACGCAGTATTTT
>-|-|TRBV4-1|TRBJ2-6
CASSPQGNSGANVLTF
TGCGCCAGCAGCCCCCAGGGCAACTCTGGGGCCAACGTCCTGACTTTC
>-|-|TRBV4-1|TRBJ1-3
CASSREGFNTGNTIYF
TGCGCCAGCAGCCGGGAAGGGTTTAACACGGGAAACACCATATATTTT
>-|-|TRBV4-1|TRBJ2-1
CASSQVELSPNNEQFF
TGCGCCAGCAGCCAAGTGGAACTTTCGCCCAACAATGAGCAGTTCTTC
>TRBD1|-|TRBV6-6|TRBJ1-1
CASRDRGTNTEAFF
TGTGCCAGCCGGGACAGGGGGACGAACACTGAAGCTTTCTTT
>-|-|TRBV4-1|TRBJ2-7
CASSRPGQGETYEQYF
TGCGCCAGCAGCCGCCCGGGACAAGGGGAAACCTACGAGCAGTACTTC
>TRBD1|-|TRBV6-5|TRBJ1-2
CASSHYLGTDYGYTF
TGTGCCAGCAGCCATTACCTAGGGACAGACTATGGCTACACCTTC
>-|-|TRBV7-8|TRBJ1-2
CASSLETYPSTF
TGTGCCAGCAGCTTAGAGACTTACCCCTCCACCTTC
>TRBD2|-|TRBV28|TRBJ2-1
CASESPLAGGPVREQFF
TGTGCCAGCGAGAGCCCACTAGCGGGAGGGCCCGTGCGCGAGCAGTTCTTC
>-|-|TRBV5-6|TRBJ1-3
CASGVGGRVKRNTIYF
TGTGCCAGCGGGGTCGGGGGAAGGGTCAAACGAAACACCATATATTTT
>-|-|TRBV9|TRBJ1-1
CASTEGGKIGFNTEAFF
TGTGCCAGTACGGAGGGGGGGAAGATTGGGTTTAACACTGAAGCTTTCTTT
>-|-|TRBV4-1|TRBJ1-5
CASSQDRRGYSNQPQHF
TGCGCCAGCAGCCAAGATCGGCGGGGGTATAGCAATCAGCCCCAGCATTTT
>-|-|TRBV11-3|TRBJ1-4
CASNPGITNEKLFF
TGTGCCAGCAACCCAGGGATTACTAATGAAAAACTGTTTTTT
>TRBD1|-|TRBV4-1|TRBJ1-2
CASSQEQGAIYLGYTF
TGCGCCAGCAGCCAGGAACAGGGGGCTATTTATCTTGGCTACACCTTC
>-|-|TRBV27|TRBJ2-2
CASSLRARTGELFF
TGTGCCAGCAGTTTAAGGGCTAGGACCGGGGAGCTGTTTTTT
>TRBD1|-|TRBV28|TRBJ1-5
CASSFLTGDPNQPQHF
TGTGCCAGCAGTTTTCTCACAGGGGACCCCAATCAGCCCCAGCATTTT
>-|-|TRBV19|TRBJ1-3
CASSIGRKPSGNTIYF
TGTGCCAGTAGTATAGGACGCAAACCCTCTGGAAACACCATATATTTT
>TRBD2|once|TRBV6-1|TRBJ2-1
CASRLLAGTIDEQFF
TGTGCCAGCAGGTTACTAGCGGGGACGATTGATGAGCAGTTCTTC
>TRBD1|-|TRBV4-1|TRBJ1-3
CASSQDHHDRAKGNTIYF
TGCGCCAGCAGCCAAGATCATCACGACAGGGCAAAAGGAAACACCATATATTTT
>TRBD1|-|TRBV9|TRBJ1-1
CASSGGQVANTEAFF
TGTGCCAGCAGCGGGGGACAGGTTGCGAACACTGAAGCTTTCTTT
>TRBD1|-|TRBV6-1|TRBJ1-2
CASSRTGKDGYTF
TGTGCCAGCAGTAGGACAGGGAAAGATGGCTACACCTTC
>-|-|TRBV7-3|TRBJ2-7
CASSRDRSGSYEQYF
TGTGCCAGCAGCCGAGACCGCTCCGGGTCCTACGAGCAGTACTTC
>TRBD2|-|TRBV29-1|TRBJ2-1
CSVGGLKREGSYNEQFF
TGCAGCGTTGGGGGGCTGAAGCGGGAGGGATCCTACAATGAGCAGTTCTTC
>-|-|TRBV9|TRBJ2-1
CASSVEGAYNEQFF
TGTGCCAGCAGCGTAGAGGGTGCCTACAATGAGCAGTTCTTC
>-|-|TRBV7-9|TRBJ2-4
CASNPGGGIAKNIQYF
TGTGCCAGCAACCCTGGCGGAGGAATAGCCAAAAACATTCAGTACTTC
>TRBD2|-|TRBV10-2|TRBJ2-1
CASTTSGSGLEQFF
TGCGCCAGCACCACTAGCGGGAGTGGTTTGGAGCAGTTCTTC
>-|-|TRBV27|TRBJ2-3
CASKRGTDTQYF
TGTGCCAGCAAACGCGGCACAGATACGCAGTATTTT
>-|-|TRBV6-4|TRBJ1-5
CASSPRWGANQPQHF
TGTGCCAGCAGCCCCCGATGGGGGGCAAATCAGCCCCAGCATTTT
>-|-|TRBV6-5|TRBJ2-1
CASSYRGGYNEQFF
TGTGCCAGCAGTTACAGGGGAGGATACAATGAGCAGTTCTTC
>-|-|TRBV5-1|TRBJ1-1
CASSVTGPNTEAFF
TGCGCCAGCAGCGTGACAGGTCCGAACACTGAAGCTTTCTTT
>TRBD1|-|TRBV6-5|TRBJ1-2
CASSKRQGANYGYTF
TGTGCCAGCAGTAAACGACAGGGTGCTAACTATGGCTACACCTTC
>-|once|TRBV6-5|TRBJ1-6
CASSPTGGANSPLHF
TGTGCCAGCAGCCCTACTGGGGGCGCGAATTCACCCCTCCACTTT